This entry lists 31 T cell receptor beta chains sequenced from one sample in a study of shared clonotypes between healthy human individuals. The table came from immunoSEQ multiplex PCR; TCRdb's copy has only in-frame clones and leaves some out. The sample consists of fewer than 1.6 million clones, 98% to 99% of them appearing once. Sequencing used naive CD4+ T cells sorted from blood. The subset is: CD45RA+ positively selected. The receptors stem from a man aged 30 to 39 in good health.

The genes are TRBV11-2 and TRBJ2-7; D is undetermined. V lost 6 bases and J 6 bases, leaving 15 bases between the germline ends. Germline V gene sequence: CDR1 SGHAT, CDR2 FQNNGV. The CDR3 spans 13 residues. The CDR3 sequence: CASRLMNGREQYF. CDR3 nucleotides: TGTGCCAGCAGACTTATGAATGGGCGCGAGCAGTACTTC.

This clone was found once. This chain links TRBV18 with TRBJ2-3; 8 bases align to TRBD1. CDR1 KGHSH and CDR2 LQKENI come from the germline V gene. J gave up 1 base and V 2 bases, and 8 bases lay outside the gene matches. The CDR3 length is 17 residues. The CDR3 bases are TGTGCCAGCTCACCAAGATTTCCGGGACAGGGCACAGATACGCAGTATTTT. Protein product: CASSPRFPGQGTDTQYF.

The chain employs TRBV2 and TRBJ2-1; the D gene could be TRBD1 or TRBD2 (5 bases each). CDR3 length equals 17 residues. V was cut by 3 bases and J by 1 base, with 16 bases left in between. Germline assignment: CDR1 SNHLY and CDR2 FYNNEI. The CDR3 is CASSDSFGTYSYNEQFF. The CDR3 nucleotides are TGTGCCAGCAGTGACAGCTTCGGGACGTATTCCTACAATGAGCAGTTCTTC.

The gene calls are TRBV6-6 and TRBJ2-7, with 11 bases matching TRBD2. The CDR3 is 14 amino acids. J gave up 1 base and V 10 bases, and 6 bases lay outside the gene matches. Germline CDR1 and CDR2: MNHNY and SVGAGI (reference sequence). The CDR3 DNA follows: TGTGCCACCGGTTTAGCGGGAGGGTCCTACGAGCAGTACTTC. This sequence encodes CATGLAGGSYEQYF.

CDR3: CASSPRGLGNEQFF. The CDR3 DNA sequence: TGTGCCAGCAGCCCCCGGGGACTGGGAAATGAGCAGTTCTTC. V and J are TRBV11-3 and TRBJ2-1, with D perhaps TRBD2 (6 bases). The germline CDR1 and CDR2 sequences are SGHNT and YENEEA. Trimming stripped 5 bases from V and 7 bases from J, with 15 bases between. This CDR3 has 14 residues. Drawing the rest from reference TRBV11-3 and TRBJ2-1, the complete variable domain is EAGVVQSPRYKIIEKKQPVAFWCNPISGHNTLYWYLQNLGQGPELLIRYENEEAVDDSQLPKDRFSAERLKGVDSTLKIQPAELGDSAVYLCASSPRGLGNEQFFGPGTRLTVL.

This chain connects TRBV7-2 to TRBJ2-2; 13 nucleotides agree with TRBD2. V lost 5 bases, J lost 1 base, and 7 bases stayed unmatched. The CDR3 runs 18 residues. The germline gives CDR1 SGHTA, CDR2 FQGNSA. The CDR3 loop reads CASSTRTSGSVNTGELFF. The DNA of the CDR3 is TGTGCCAGCAGCACCCGGACTAGCGGGAGCGTGAACACCGGGGAGCTGTTTTTT.

This chain uses TRBV5-1 with TRBJ2-7, with 14 bases aligning to TRBD2. The ends lost 4 bases at V and 1 base at J; junction bases unmatched: 4. Germline lookup yields CDR1 SGHRS and CDR2 YFSETQ. The CDR3 loop spans 16 amino acids. CDR3 coding DNA: TGCGCCAGCAGCGGGGGACTAGCGGGAGTTTCCTACGAGCAGTACTTC. Translated: CASSGGLAGVSYEQYF. Full variable domain (rest looked up from reference TRBV5-1 and TRBJ2-7): KAGVTQTPRYLIKTRGQQVTLSCSPISGHRSVSWYQQTPGQGLQFLFEYFSETQRNKGNFPGRFSGRQFSNSRSEMNVSTLELGDSALYLCASSGGLAGVSYEQYFGPGTRLTVT.

A single count supports this clone. V gene TRBV19 combines with J gene TRBJ1-5; D may be TRBD1 (6 bases). Trimming left V 3 bases short and J 7 bases short, with 13 bases between. The CDR3 length is 14 residues. Germline assignment: CDR1 LNHDA and CDR2 SQIVND (reference sequence). For the CDR3, the DNA is TGTGCCAGTAGTATGGGACAAATCGACCAGCCCCAGCATTTT. Protein sequence: CASSMGQIDQPQHF.

J is TRBJ2-5 and V is TRBV11-2, with D perhaps being TRBD1 or TRBD2 (5 bases each). The CDR3 has 15 residues. V was trimmed by 5 bases and J by 2 bases, leaving 15 bases between them. In germline, CDR1 is SGHAT, CDR2 FQNNGV. The CDR3 DNA reads TGTGCCAGCAGCCTCTCACCGGGGCCTCAAGAGACCCAGTACTTC. Translation: CASSLSPGPQETQYF.

The chain links TRBV9 to TRBJ1-5, with no clear D. Trimming removed 7 bases from V and 0 bases from J, with 11 bases in between. Looked up from germline, CDR1 is SGDLS and CDR2 is YYNGEE. The CDR3 is made up of 14 amino acids. For the CDR3, the DNA is TGTGCCAGCTCGCACGAGGGTAGCAATCAGCCCCAGCATTTT. It yields the protein CASSHEGSNQPQHF.

The chain recombines TRBV6-1 with TRBJ2-5; D unclear. CDR1 and CDR2 from the germline V gene are MNHNS and SASEGT. The CDR3 totals 13 residues. The V and J ends lost 4 bases and 5 bases respectively, with 11 bases between them. The CDR3 here is CASSGVNGETQYF. The CDR3 region has the DNA TGTGCCAGCAGTGGGGTCAACGGCGAGACCCAGTACTTC.

The chain employs TRBV19 and TRBJ2-2, with a weak D call TRBD2 (6 bases). Germline CDR1 is LNHDA and CDR2 is SQIVND (reference sequence). This CDR3 comprises 14 residues. Trimming removed 7 bases at V and 1 base at J, with 10 bases between. CDR3 sequence: CASNPSVNTGELFF. In DNA, the CDR3 is TGTGCCAGTAATCCTAGCGTGAACACCGGGGAGCTGTTTTTT.

V usage is TRBV16 and J usage is TRBJ1-2; maybe TRBD1 (5 bases). This CDR3 contains 13 residues. CDR1 and CDR2 (germline): KGHSY, FQNENV. Trimming pared 2 bases from V and 8 bases from J, leaving 12 bases between. The CDR3 spells CASSQVRGKGYTF. CDR3 DNA sequence: TGTGCCAGCAGCCAAGTACGGGGGAAGGGCTACACCTTC.

This chain uses TRBV4-2 with TRBJ1-2; 12 bases are shared with TRBD1. This CDR3 comprises 16 residues. The germline CDR1 and CDR2 sequences are LGHNA and YNFKEQ. The V and J ends lost 0 bases and 7 bases, in that order; junction bases with no gene match: 6. CDR3 sequence reads: CASSQDPGQGALGYTF. DNA of the CDR3: TGTGCCAGCAGCCAAGACCCGGGACAGGGGGCGCTTGGCTACACCTTC.

The chain combines TRBV2 with TRBJ2-5; 7 nucleotides align to TRBD2. The trim removed 6 bases at V and 5 bases at J, leaving 3 bases unmatched. The CDR3 spans 12 residues. Germline CDR1 reads SNHLY; CDR2 reads FYNNEI. CDR3 DNA: TGTGCCAGCAGACTAGCGTGGGAGACCCAGTACTTC. Translated, it gives CASRLAWETQYF.

The chain carries TRBV9 and TRBJ1-4; D gene ambiguous. There are 17 residues in the CDR3. The germline V and J ends were trimmed by 3 bases and 4 bases, with 19 bases remaining between them. Germline CDR1 is SGDLS and CDR2 is YYNGEE. CDR3 residues: CASSASGSRAYNEKLFF. The CDR3 region has the DNA TGTGCCAGCAGCGCCTCTGGCTCTAGGGCGTATAATGAAAAACTGTTTTTT.

The chain has TRBV5-1 and TRBJ2-3, with D perhaps matching TRBD2 (6 bases). Trimming removed 4 bases from V and 0 bases from J, with 12 bases in between. This CDR3 region has 15 residues. Germline assignment: CDR1 SGHRS and CDR2 YFSETQ. The CDR3 coding sequence is TGCGCCAGCAGCGGGGGGACGGGGAGCACAGATACGCAGTATTTT. Protein product: CASSGGTGSTDTQYF.

The CDR3 nucleotides are TGCAGCGTCCTACCTAGCGGGAGGGCCTTTACTAGCACAGATACGCAGTATTTT. As protein: CSVLPSGRAFTSTDTQYF. The chain employs TRBV29-1 and TRBJ2-3, with 12 positions matching TRBD2. Germline V CDR1 and CDR2: SQVTM, ANQGSEA. The J segment lost 0 bases and the V segment lost 6 bases, leaving 13 bases of the junction unmatched. The CDR3 is 18 residues long.

The rearrangement uses TRBV18 and TRBJ2-1; 9 bases are a match to TRBD1. Germline trimming cut 4 bases from V and 0 bases from J; bases unmatched to any gene: 7. This CDR3 is built from 17 residues. Germline V CDR1 and CDR2: KGHSH, LQKENI. CDR3 protein: CASSLKRDRVSYNEQFF. CDR3 sequence (DNA): TGTGCCAGCTCACTAAAAAGGGACAGGGTCTCCTACAATGAGCAGTTCTTC.

The CDR3 region is CASSVNRNTGELFF. The DNA for the CDR3 is TGTGCCAGCAGCGTTAACAGGAACACCGGGGAGCTGTTTTTT. V and J are TRBV7-9 and TRBJ2-2; the D is unclear. With 5 bases removed from V and 1 base from J, the gap between germline ends came to 8 bases. There are 14 residues in the CDR3. CDR1 is SEHNR and CDR2 is FQNEAQ in the germline V gene (reference sequence).

The chain is built from TRBV7-9 and TRBJ1-1; possibly TRBD1 for D (5 bases). Trimming pared 3 bases from V and 3 bases from J, leaving 11 bases between. Germline CDR1 and CDR2: SEHNR and FQNEAQ (reference sequence). The CDR3 is 14 residues long. CDR3 amino acids: CASSFRDVHTEAFF. The CDR3, as DNA: TGTGCCAGCAGCTTTAGGGACGTACACACTGAAGCTTTCTTT.

The chain is built from TRBV28 and TRBJ1-5, with D hard to call. There are 14 residues in the CDR3. Trimming removed 6 bases from V and 3 bases from J, with 12 bases in between. The V gene's germline CDR1 is MDHEN and CDR2 SYDVKM. The CDR3 is CASRGLGPNQPQHF. In nucleotides, the CDR3 is TGTGCCAGCAGGGGCCTAGGACCCAATCAGCCCCAGCATTTT.

This chain joins TRBV11-2 and TRBJ2-7, with a tentative D call TRBD1 (6 bases). Germline V gene data show CDR1 as SGHAT and CDR2 as FQNNGV. Trimming removed 1 base at V and 0 bases at J, with 13 bases between. The CDR3 consists of 16 residues. The chain's CDR3 is CASSLGNDRSSYEQYF. As DNA, the CDR3 is TGTGCCAGCAGCTTAGGTAATGACAGGAGCTCCTACGAGCAGTACTTC.

This clone was seen once. CDR3 sequence (DNA): TGTGCCAGCAGCTTAGTGAGAGCCAAAAACATTCAGTACTTC. Its translation: CASSLVRAKNIQYF. V is TRBV11-2 and J is TRBJ2-4, with no clear D. The CDR3 consists of 14 residues. The germline CDR1 and CDR2 sequences are SGHAT and FQNNGV. The V gene lost 1 base and the J gene lost 0 bases, with 4 bases spanning the gap.

The V and J genes are TRBV9 and TRBJ2-7; 7 bases agree with TRBD2. The trim removed 0 bases at V and 4 bases at J, leaving 7 bases unmatched. Germline CDR1 reads SGDLS; CDR2 reads YYNGEE. The CDR3 consists of 15 residues. This chain's CDR3 is CASSVEGGSRYEQYF. CDR3 bases: TGTGCCAGCAGCGTAGAAGGCGGGAGTCGATACGAGCAGTACTTC.

This clone has a single count. The V and J genes are TRBV4-1 and TRBJ2-3; 7 bases match TRBD2. CDR3 length: 16 residues. The J segment lost 6 bases and the V segment lost 1 base, leaving 10 bases of the junction unmatched. CDR1 MGHRA and CDR2 YSYEKL come from the germline V gene. The CDR3 reads CASSQVEIAGGDTQYF. CDR3 DNA sequence: TGCGCCAGCAGCCAAGTAGAGATAGCGGGTGGGGATACGCAGTATTTT.

V is TRBV6-4 and J is TRBJ1-5; D not certain. This CDR3 spans 14 amino acids. V dropped 8 bases and J dropped 1 base, with 12 bases sitting between them. The germline CDR1 and CDR2 sequences are MRHNA and SNTAGT. The CDR3 loop is CASFRVGSNQPQHF. The DNA of the CDR3 is TGTGCCAGCTTTAGGGTAGGAAGCAATCAGCCCCAGCATTTT.

V and J are TRBV2 and TRBJ1-1; no clear D gene. V was cut by 4 bases and J by 9 bases, with 9 bases left in between. CDR1 and CDR2 from the germline V gene are SNHLY and FYNNEI. The CDR3 contains 11 residues. The CDR3 loop reads CASSVPNKAFF. The CDR3 DNA reads as TGTGCCAGCAGTGTCCCCAACAAAGCTTTCTTT.

The rearrangement joins TRBV5-1 to TRBJ2-7; D gene ambiguous. Trimming cost V 0 bases and J 5 bases, with 12 bases left between them. In germline, CDR1 is SGHRS, CDR2 YFSETQ. The CDR3 runs to 14 residues. The CDR3 sequence is CASSLVRVTHEQYF. Written as DNA, the CDR3 is TGCGCCAGCAGCTTGGTTAGGGTTACCCACGAGCAGTACTTC. Filled out from reference TRBV5-1 and TRBJ2-7, the complete variable domain reads KAGVTQTPRYLIKTRGQQVTLSCSPISGHRSVSWYQQTPGQGLQFLFEYFSETQRNKGNFPGRFSGRQFSNSRSEMNVSTLELGDSALYLCASSLVRVTHEQYFGPGTRLTVT.

This sequence joins TRBV6-1 and TRBJ1-3; D is perhaps TRBD1 (6 bases). This CDR3 spans 15 amino acids. Looked up from germline, CDR1 is MNHNS and CDR2 is SASEGT. Trimming shortened V by 6 bases and J by 0 bases, and 12 bases separated the two germline ends. The CDR3 region has the DNA TGTGCCAGCAGAGTCGGGACACTCTCTGGAAACACCATATATTTT. Its protein product is CASRVGTLSGNTIYF.

For this clone: The same CDR3 also results from other DNA sequences found in this sample. The chain links TRBV18 to TRBJ1-2; 7 bases line up with TRBD1. Trimming at V came to 3 bases and at J to 2 bases, leaving 12 bases not matched to a gene. CDR1 is KGHSH, CDR2 LQKENI, per germline. CDR3 size: 17 residues. The CDR3, as DNA: TGTGCCAGCTCACCGAAGACAGGGCCCTATTCCAACTATGGCTACACCTTC. This sequence encodes CASSPKTGPYSNYGYTF.